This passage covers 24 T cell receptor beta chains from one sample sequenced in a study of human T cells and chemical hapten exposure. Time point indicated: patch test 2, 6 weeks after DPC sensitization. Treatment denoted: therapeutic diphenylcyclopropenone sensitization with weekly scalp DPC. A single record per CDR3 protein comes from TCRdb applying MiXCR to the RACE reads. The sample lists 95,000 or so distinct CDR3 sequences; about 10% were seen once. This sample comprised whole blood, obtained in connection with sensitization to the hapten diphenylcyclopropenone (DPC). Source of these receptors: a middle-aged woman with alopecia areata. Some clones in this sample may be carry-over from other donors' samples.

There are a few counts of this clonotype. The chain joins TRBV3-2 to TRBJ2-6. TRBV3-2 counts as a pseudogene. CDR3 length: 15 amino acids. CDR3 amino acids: CASSQGISGANVLTF. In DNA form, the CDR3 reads TGTGCCAGCAGCCAAGGCATCTCTGGGGCCAACGTCCTGACTTTC.

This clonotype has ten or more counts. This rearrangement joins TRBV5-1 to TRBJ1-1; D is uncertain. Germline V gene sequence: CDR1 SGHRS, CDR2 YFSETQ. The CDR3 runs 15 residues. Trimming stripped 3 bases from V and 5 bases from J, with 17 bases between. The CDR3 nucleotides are TGCGCCAGCAGCTCGGCTCTTCGAGGAGGAACTGAAGCTTTCTTT. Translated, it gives CASSSALRGGTEAFF.

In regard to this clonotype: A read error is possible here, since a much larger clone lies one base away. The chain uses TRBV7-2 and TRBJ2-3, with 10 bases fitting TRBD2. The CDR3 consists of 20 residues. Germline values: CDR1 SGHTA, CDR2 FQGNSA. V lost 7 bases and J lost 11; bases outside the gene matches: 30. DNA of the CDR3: TGTGCCAGCACAGGATCGGCCAGGAGAGAGCGGGAGGGCCTGAGAAATATGCAGTATTTT. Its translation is CASTGSARREREGLRNMQYF.

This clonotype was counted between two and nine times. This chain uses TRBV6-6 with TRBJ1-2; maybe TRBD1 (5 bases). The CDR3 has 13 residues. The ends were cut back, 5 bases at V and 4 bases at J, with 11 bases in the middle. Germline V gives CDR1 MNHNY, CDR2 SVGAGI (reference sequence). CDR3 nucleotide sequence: TGTGCCAGCAGTCCCGGAAGGGGCTATGGCTACACCTTC. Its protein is CASSPGRGYGYTF.

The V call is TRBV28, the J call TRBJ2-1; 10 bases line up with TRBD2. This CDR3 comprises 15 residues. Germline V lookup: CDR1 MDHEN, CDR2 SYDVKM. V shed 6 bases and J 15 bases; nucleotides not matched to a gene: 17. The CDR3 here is CASRLAGAVPQNRFF. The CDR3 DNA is TGTGCCAGCAGGCTAGCGGGAGCCGTCCCACAAAATCGGTTCTTC.

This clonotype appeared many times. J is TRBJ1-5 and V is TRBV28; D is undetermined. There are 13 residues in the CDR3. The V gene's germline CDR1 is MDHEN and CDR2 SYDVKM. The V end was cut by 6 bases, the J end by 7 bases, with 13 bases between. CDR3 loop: CASRYRAVQPQHF. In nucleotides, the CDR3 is TGTGCCAGCAGGTATAGGGCGGTCCAGCCCCAGCATTTT.

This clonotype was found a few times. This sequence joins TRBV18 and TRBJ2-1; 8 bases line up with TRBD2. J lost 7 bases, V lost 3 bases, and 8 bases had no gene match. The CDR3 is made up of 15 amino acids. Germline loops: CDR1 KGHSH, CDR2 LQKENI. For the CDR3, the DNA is TGTGCCAGCTCACCTTCCTTAGCGGGACGGAATGAGCAGTTCTTC. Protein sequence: CASSPSLAGRNEQFF.

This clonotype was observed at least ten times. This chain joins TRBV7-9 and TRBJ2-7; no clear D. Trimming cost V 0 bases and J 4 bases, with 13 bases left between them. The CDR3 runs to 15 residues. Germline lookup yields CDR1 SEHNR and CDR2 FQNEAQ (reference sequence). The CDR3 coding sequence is TGTGCCAGCAGCTTAGCGGCAAGCCCGGCTTACGAGCAGTACTTC. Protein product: CASSLAASPAYEQYF.

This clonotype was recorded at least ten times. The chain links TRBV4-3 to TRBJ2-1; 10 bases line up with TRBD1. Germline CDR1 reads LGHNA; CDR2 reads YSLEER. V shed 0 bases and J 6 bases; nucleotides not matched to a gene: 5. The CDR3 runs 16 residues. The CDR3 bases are TGCGCCAGCAGCCAAGATGGACAGGGGGGTGTCAATGAGCAGTTCTTC. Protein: CASSQDGQGGVNEQFF.

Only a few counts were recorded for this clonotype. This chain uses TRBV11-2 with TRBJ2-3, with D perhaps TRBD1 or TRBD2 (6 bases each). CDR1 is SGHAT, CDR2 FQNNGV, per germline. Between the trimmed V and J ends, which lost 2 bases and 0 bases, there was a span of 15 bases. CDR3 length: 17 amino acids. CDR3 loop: CASSLTGAVASTDTQYF. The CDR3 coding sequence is TGTGCCAGCAGCTTAACGGGGGCAGTAGCTAGCACAGATACGCAGTATTTT. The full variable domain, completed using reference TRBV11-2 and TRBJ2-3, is EAGVAQSPRYKIIEKRQSVAFWCNPISGHATLYWYQQILGQGPKLLIQFQNNGVVDDSQLPKDRFSAERLKGVDSTLKIQPAKLEDSAVYLCASSLTGAVASTDTQYFGPGTRLTVL.

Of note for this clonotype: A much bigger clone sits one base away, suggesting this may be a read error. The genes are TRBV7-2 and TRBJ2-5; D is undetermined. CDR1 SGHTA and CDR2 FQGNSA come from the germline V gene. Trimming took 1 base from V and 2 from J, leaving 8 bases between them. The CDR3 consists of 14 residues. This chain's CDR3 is CASSLGVKQETQYF. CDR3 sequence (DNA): TGTGCCAGCAGCTTAGGGGTAAAGCAAGAGACCCAGTACTTC.

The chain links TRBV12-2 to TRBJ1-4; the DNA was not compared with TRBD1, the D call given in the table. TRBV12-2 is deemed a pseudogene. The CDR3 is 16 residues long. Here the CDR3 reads CASRLGDSRRCEKLFF. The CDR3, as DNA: TGTGCAAGTCGCTTAGGGGACAGCCGGCGGTGTGAAAAACTGTTTTTT.

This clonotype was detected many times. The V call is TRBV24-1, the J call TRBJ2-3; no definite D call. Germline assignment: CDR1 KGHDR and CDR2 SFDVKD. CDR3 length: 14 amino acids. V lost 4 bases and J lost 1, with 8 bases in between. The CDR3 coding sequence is TGTGCCACCAGTGACCCAGGACGCACAGATACGCAGTATTTT. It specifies CATSDPGRTDTQYF.

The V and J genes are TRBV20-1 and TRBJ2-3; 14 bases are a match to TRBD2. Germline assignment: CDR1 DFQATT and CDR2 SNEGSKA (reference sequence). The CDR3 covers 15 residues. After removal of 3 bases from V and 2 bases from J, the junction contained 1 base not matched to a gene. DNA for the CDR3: TGCAGTGCTAGGGGACTAGCGGGAGTCACAGATACGCAGTATTTT. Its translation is CSARGLAGVTDTQYF.

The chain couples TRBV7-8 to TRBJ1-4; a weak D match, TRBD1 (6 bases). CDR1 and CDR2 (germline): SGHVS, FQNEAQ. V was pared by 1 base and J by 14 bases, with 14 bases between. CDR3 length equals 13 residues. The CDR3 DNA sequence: TGTGCCAGCAGCTTAGTCGCAGGGGTGAAGCTGTTTTTT. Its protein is CASSLVAGVKLFF.

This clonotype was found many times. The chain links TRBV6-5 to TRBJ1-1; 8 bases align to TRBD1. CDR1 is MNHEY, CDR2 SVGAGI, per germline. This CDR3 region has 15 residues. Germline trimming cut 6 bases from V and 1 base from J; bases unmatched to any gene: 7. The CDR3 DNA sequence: TGTGCCAGCAGCCAAAGGACAGGGCGGAACACTGAAGCTTTCTTT. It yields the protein CASSQRTGRNTEAFF.

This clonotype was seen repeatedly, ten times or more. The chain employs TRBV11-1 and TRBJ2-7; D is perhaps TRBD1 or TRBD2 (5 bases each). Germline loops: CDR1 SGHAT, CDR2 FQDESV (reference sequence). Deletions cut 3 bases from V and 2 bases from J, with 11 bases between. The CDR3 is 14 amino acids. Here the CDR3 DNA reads TGTGCCAGCAGCTTTCGAGGGGACCCCTACGAGCAGTACTTC. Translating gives CASSFRGDPYEQYF.

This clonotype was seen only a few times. The CDR3 region is CASSLSRAGANVLTF. The CDR3 DNA is TGTGCCAGCAGCTTGAGTAGGGCTGGGGCCAACGTCCTGACTTTC. The chain has TRBV5-6 and TRBJ2-6, with D uncertain. CDR1 and CDR2 from the germline V gene are SGHDT and YYEEEE. V was trimmed by 1 base and J by 2 bases, leaving 7 bases between them. This CDR3 has 15 residues.

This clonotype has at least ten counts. CDR3 protein: CASSLWGLAGGPGELFF. In nucleotides, the CDR3 is TGTGCCAGCAGTTTATGGGGTCTAGCGGGAGGGCCCGGGGAGCTGTTTTTT. This chain joins TRBV28 and TRBJ2-2, with TRBD2 matching over 12 bases. CDR1 is MDHEN, CDR2 SYDVKM, per germline. The CDR3 loop spans 17 amino acids. With V trimmed by 0 bases and J by 6 bases, 5 bases remained unmatched.

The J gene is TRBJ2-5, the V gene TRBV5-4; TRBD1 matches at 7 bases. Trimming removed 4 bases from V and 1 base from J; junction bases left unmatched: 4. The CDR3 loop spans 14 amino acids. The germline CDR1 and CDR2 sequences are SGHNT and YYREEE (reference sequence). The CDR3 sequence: CASSPRTGQETQYF. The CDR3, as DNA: TGTGCCAGCAGCCCGCGGACAGGCCAAGAGACCCAGTACTTC.

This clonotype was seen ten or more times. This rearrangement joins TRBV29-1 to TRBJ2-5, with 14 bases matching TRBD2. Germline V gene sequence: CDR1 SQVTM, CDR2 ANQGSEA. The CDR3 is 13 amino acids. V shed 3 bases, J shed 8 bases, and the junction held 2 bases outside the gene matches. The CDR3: CSVETSGGVTQYF. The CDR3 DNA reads TGCAGCGTTGAGACTAGCGGGGGGGTAACCCAGTACTTC. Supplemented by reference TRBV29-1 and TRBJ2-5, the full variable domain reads SAVISQKPSRDICQRGTSLTIQCQVDSQVTMMFWYRQQPGQSLTLIATANQGSEATYESGFVIDKFPISRPNLTFSTLTVSNMSPEDSSIYLCSVETSGGVTQYFGPGTRLLVL.

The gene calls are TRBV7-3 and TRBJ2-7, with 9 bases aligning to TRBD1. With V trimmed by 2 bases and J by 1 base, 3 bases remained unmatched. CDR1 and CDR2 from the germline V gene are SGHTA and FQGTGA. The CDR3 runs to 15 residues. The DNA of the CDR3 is TGTGCCAGCAGCTTAGCCGGGACAGGGTCCTACGAGCAGTACTTC. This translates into CASSLAGTGSYEQYF.

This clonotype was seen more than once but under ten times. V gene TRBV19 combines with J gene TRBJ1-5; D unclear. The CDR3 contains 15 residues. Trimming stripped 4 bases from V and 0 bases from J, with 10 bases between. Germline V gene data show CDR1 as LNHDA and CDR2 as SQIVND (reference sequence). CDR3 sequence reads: CASSTTGNSNQPQHF. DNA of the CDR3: TGTGCCAGTAGTACGACGGGCAATAGCAATCAGCCCCAGCATTTT.

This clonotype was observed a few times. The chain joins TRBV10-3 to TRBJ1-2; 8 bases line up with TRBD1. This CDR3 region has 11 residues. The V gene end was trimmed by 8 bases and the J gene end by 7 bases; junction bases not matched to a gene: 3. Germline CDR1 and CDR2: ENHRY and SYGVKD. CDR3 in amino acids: CAIQGAGGYTF. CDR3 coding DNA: TGTGCCATCCAGGGGGCAGGTGGCTACACCTTC.